Below are 16 T cell receptor beta chains sequenced from a single sample in a study of shared clonotypes between healthy human individuals. Here immunoSEQ multiplex PCR was the method, and the copy in TCRdb shows in-frame clones only, minus some. The repertoire holds a few hundred thousand clones, with around 97% as singletons. Sample: naive CD4+ T cells sorted from blood. The subset here: CD45RA+ positively selected. Receptors were obtained from a woman in her 30s in good health.

In its sample, this clone was seen once. The chain is built from TRBV2 and TRBJ1-6; D perhaps matches TRBD1 (6 bases). The CDR3 runs 15 residues. Trimming stripped 4 bases from V and 6 bases from J, with 13 bases between. Germline V gene data show CDR1 as SNHLY and CDR2 as FYNNEI. This CDR3 reads CASSVSGRGNSPLHF. CDR3 DNA sequence: TGTGCCAGCAGTGTAAGTGGCAGGGGTAATTCACCCCTCCACTTT.

The CDR3 bases are TGTGCCAGCAGCAGGAGCGGGAGGCTCACAGATACGCAGTATTTT. This gives the protein CASSRSGRLTDTQYF. The chain links TRBV5-5 to TRBJ2-3, with 9 positions matching TRBD2. Germline loops: CDR1 SGHKS, CDR2 YYEKEE (reference sequence). Germline trimming cut 4 bases from V and 2 bases from J; bases unmatched to any gene: 5. The CDR3 is made up of 15 amino acids.

The chain is built from TRBV28 and TRBJ1-1; D uncertain. CDR1 is MDHEN and CDR2 is SYDVKM in the germline V gene. V was cut by 8 bases and J by 0 bases, with 10 bases left in between. There are 13 residues in the CDR3. The CDR3 DNA is TGTGCCAGCGGACGGAGAATGAACACTGAAGCTTTCTTT. Protein product: CASGRRMNTEAFF.

The chain couples TRBV28 to TRBJ1-4; D is unclear. CDR1 MDHEN and CDR2 SYDVKM come from the germline V gene. CDR3 length: 12 residues. V lost 2 bases and J lost 8, with 6 bases in between. In DNA form, the CDR3 reads TGTGCCAGCAGTTTACAGGCGGAAAAACTGTTTTTT. This sequence encodes CASSLQAEKLFF.

The V and J genes are TRBV19 and TRBJ2-7; TRBD2 agrees at 12 bases. This CDR3 spans 15 amino acids. Trimming at V came to 3 bases and at J to 6 bases, leaving 6 bases not matched to a gene. Germline lookup yields CDR1 LNHDA and CDR2 SQIVND (reference sequence). CDR3 DNA: TGTGCCAGTAGTATCCGACTAGCGGGAGTCCTCGAGCAGTACTTC. This encodes CASSIRLAGVLEQYF.

This clone was picked up one time. This chain joins TRBV5-4 and TRBJ2-7, with D tentatively TRBD1 or TRBD2 (5 bases each). V dropped 0 bases and J dropped 5 bases, with 12 bases sitting between them. The CDR3 covers 14 residues. Germline V gives CDR1 SGHNT, CDR2 YYREEE (reference sequence). The CDR3 sequence: CASSLGAGSDEQYF. Here the CDR3 DNA reads TGTGCCAGCAGCTTGGGGGCAGGGAGCGACGAGCAGTACTTC.

J is TRBJ1-1 and V is TRBV7-6; possible D gene TRBD1, 5 bases. V was clipped by 1 base and J by 0 bases, with 6 bases between them. The CDR3 has 14 residues. Per the germline V gene, CDR1 is SGHVS and CDR2 is FNYEAQ. The CDR3 protein is CASSLGGLNTEAFF. For the CDR3, the DNA is TGTGCCAGCAGCTTAGGGGGGTTGAACACTGAAGCTTTCTTT.

The chain has TRBV25-1 and TRBJ2-3; 9 positions match TRBD2. V dropped 8 bases and J dropped 1; count of bases not matched to a gene: 4. Germline CDR1 MGHDK, CDR2 SYGVNS. The CDR3 is 14 residues long. The DNA for the CDR3 is TGTGCCAGCCTTAGCGGGAGAGGCACAGATACGCAGTATTTT. It encodes CASLSGRGTDTQYF.

The chain couples TRBV7-6 to TRBJ2-5; TRBD2 is a possible D gene (6 bases). Trimming took off 5 bases at V and 7 bases at J, with 17 bases between the two ends. The length of the CDR3 is 14 residues. Germline CDR1 and CDR2: SGHVS and FNYEAQ. The CDR3 here is CASSQYPGAGTQYF. Written as DNA, the CDR3 is TGTGCCAGCAGCCAGTACCCGGGAGCGGGGACCCAGTACTTC.

The J gene is TRBJ2-2, the V gene TRBV27; 9 positions match TRBD1. V was clipped by 5 bases and J by 3 bases; unmatched bases: 13. The CDR3 sequence is 18 residues long. Germline assignment: CDR1 MNHEY and CDR2 SMNVEV (reference sequence). DNA for the CDR3: TGTGCCAGCAGTCGCCGGGGTTGGACAGGGGTGGACACCGGGGAGCTGTTTTTT. Its protein is CASSRRGWTGVDTGELFF.

CDR3 residues: CASLKMGLAGSTDTQYF. As DNA, the CDR3 is TGTGCCAGCTTAAAAATGGGACTAGCGGGGAGCACAGATACGCAGTATTTT. The chain joins TRBV2 to TRBJ2-3, with 13 positions matching TRBD2. This CDR3 is 17 amino acids long. After removal of 8 bases from V and 0 bases from J, the junction contained 8 bases not matched to a gene. Germline CDR1 reads SNHLY; CDR2 reads FYNNEI.

The chain links TRBV28 to TRBJ2-3, with D maybe TRBD1 (6 bases). The CDR3 covers 18 residues. V was clipped by 2 bases and J by 2 bases, with 20 bases between them. In germline, CDR1 is MDHEN, CDR2 SYDVKM. Here the CDR3 reads CASSLGGWGPYHTDTQYF. The CDR3 DNA reads TGTGCCAGCAGTTTAGGAGGCTGGGGGCCCTACCACACAGATACGCAGTATTTT.

J is TRBJ2-7 and V is TRBV5-5; TRBD1 aligns across 9 bases. Per the germline V gene, CDR1 is SGHKS and CDR2 is YYEKEE (reference sequence). The CDR3 consists of 18 residues. The junction had 12 bases not matched to a gene; V was cut back by 0 bases and J by 2 bases. The DNA for the CDR3 is TGTGCCAGCAGCTTGGTGGCGTCCGGGACAGGGATAGCCTACGAGCAGTACTTC. Translated, it gives CASSLVASGTGIAYEQYF.

V usage is TRBV28 and J usage is TRBJ2-1; D remains ambiguous. The V end lost 6 bases, the J end lost 9 bases, and 9 bases lay between the germline ends. The CDR3 covers 11 residues. The V gene's germline CDR1 is MDHEN and CDR2 SYDVKM. CDR3 in DNA: TGTGCCAGCAGCGGCATACGTGAGCAGTTCTTC. Protein: CASSGIREQFF.

The CDR3 loop reads CASSLVGQGAPGANVLTF. The CDR3 nucleotides are TGTGCCAGCAGCTTGGTCGGACAGGGGGCCCCTGGGGCCAACGTCCTGACTTTC. This chain joins TRBV5-4 and TRBJ2-6; 11 nucleotides line up with TRBD1. Trimming at V came to 0 bases and at J to 2 bases, leaving 4 bases not matched to a gene. This CDR3 region has 18 residues. The germline V gene encodes CDR1 SGHNT and CDR2 YYREEE (reference sequence).

This chain's CDR3 is CASSQEFSRPYEAFF. Written as DNA, the CDR3 is TGCGCCAGCAGCCAAGAGTTCAGCCGGCCCTATGAAGCTTTCTTT. The chain uses TRBV4-1 and TRBJ1-1; the D is unclear. Germline V gene lookup returns CDR1 MGHRA and CDR2 YSYEKL. CDR3 length: 15 residues. V dropped 0 bases and J dropped 7 bases, with 15 bases sitting between them.